This T cell receptor beta chain was observed in a study of cytomegalovirus exposure and HLA in healthy donors. In the PCR, 60 Vbeta and 13 Jbeta primers were used. Profiling relied on immunoSEQ multiplex PCR, and the TCRdb table lists in-frame clones only, not all of them. The sample includes 110,000 or so clones, under 80% of them seen just once. Germline V gene data show CDR1 as MNHNS and CDR2 as SASEGT. CDR3 length: 15 amino acids. V lost 7 bases to trimming and J lost 8 bases, with 20 bases between them. While unrecorded immune exposures were likely, the donors were nominally healthy when sampled.

Sequencing input: PBMCs. This clonotype was sampled from a woman between 40 and 50 years old in good health and CMV-seropositive. This chain connects TRBV6-1 to TRBJ1-4; possibly TRBD1 for D (6 bases). CDR3 in DNA: TGTGCCAGCATCCCCCCGGGGACATCAGCGGAAAAACTGTTTTTT. As protein: CASIPPGTSAEKLFF.